Listed here are 29 T cell receptor beta chains from one sample, sequenced in a study of long-term antiretroviral therapy in people with HIV. At survey level, the immunoSEQ assay was run in its v3.0 version. Data came from immunoSEQ multiplex PCR; TCRdb stores just in-frame clones and leaves some out. The sample lists around 26,000 clones, 65% to 90% occurring once. The sequences come from unsorted PBMCs, collected 3 years after starting antiretroviral therapy. The receptors stem from a man aged 50 to 59 with HIV.

V and J are TRBV6-1 and TRBJ2-2; TRBD2 might be the D (6 bases). This CDR3 is 12 amino acids long. V dropped 11 bases and J dropped 7 bases, with 14 bases sitting between them. The germline V gene has CDR1 MNHNS and CDR2 SASEGT. This chain's CDR3 is CAATGVNGELFF. CDR3 bases: TGTGCCGCCACGGGGGTTAACGGGGAGCTGTTTTTT.

The chain carries TRBV18 and TRBJ2-3, with D perhaps TRBD2 (6 bases). The CDR3 is made up of 15 amino acids. Looked up from germline, CDR1 is KGHSH and CDR2 is LQKENI. The V end was cut by 3 bases, the J end by 2 bases, with 12 bases between. The CDR3 DNA reads as TGTGCCAGCTCACCCGCGGGGCCCAACACAGATACGCAGTATTTT. Amino acids: CASSPAGPNTDTQYF.

V and J are TRBV30 and TRBJ1-5, with TRBD1 identical over 8 bases. The CDR3 has 15 residues. V was pared by 4 bases and J by 3 bases, with 8 bases of the junction left unmatched. CDR1 and CDR2 from the germline V gene are GTSNPN and SVGIG (reference sequence). The CDR3 region is CAWKIPDRDNQPQHF. For the CDR3, the DNA is TGTGCCTGGAAGATCCCGGACAGGGACAATCAGCCCCAGCATTTT.

The V and J genes are TRBV5-1 and TRBJ1-5, with D hard to call. Trimming cost V 4 bases and J 1 base, with 9 bases left between them. The CDR3 consists of 14 residues. Germline-derived CDR1 and CDR2 are SGHRS and YFSETQ. The CDR3 spells CASSPDGSNQPQHF. In DNA, the CDR3 is TGCGCCAGCAGCCCGGACGGAAGCAATCAGCCCCAGCATTTT.

This chain's CDR3 is CASKGTGDFSGANVLTF. CDR3 DNA sequence: TGTGCCAGCAAGGGGACAGGGGACTTCTCTGGGGCCAACGTCCTGACTTTC. The chain uses TRBV2 and TRBJ2-6; 10 nucleotides match TRBD1. The length of the CDR3 is 17 residues. V lost 7 bases and J lost 0; bases outside the gene matches: 6. The germline CDR1 and CDR2 sequences are SNHLY and FYNNEI.

The chain recombines TRBV19 with TRBJ1-5, with D hard to call. The CDR3 loop spans 14 amino acids. Germline CDR1 LNHDA, CDR2 SQIVND (reference sequence). V lost 5 bases and J lost 7, with 15 bases in between. CDR3 sequence: CASSATGVKQPQHF. As DNA, the CDR3 is TGTGCCAGTAGTGCCACCGGAGTAAAGCAGCCCCAGCATTTT.

The rearrangement links TRBV5-6 to TRBJ1-3; D unresolved. Germline V gives CDR1 SGHDT, CDR2 YYEEEE. This CDR3 comprises 14 residues. Trimming shortened V by 2 bases and J by 2 bases, and 8 bases separated the two germline ends. The CDR3 DNA sequence: TGTGCCAGCAGCTTCCCCGGGGCTGGAAACACCATATATTTT. Its translation: CASSFPGAGNTIYF. The variable domain in full, completed from reference TRBV5-6 and TRBJ1-3, reads DAGVTQSPTHLIKTRGQQVTLRCSPKSGHDTVSWYQQALGQGPQFIFQYYEEEERQRGNFPDRFSGHQFPNYSSELNVNALLLGDSALYLCASSFPGAGNTIYFGEGSWLTVV.

The chain has TRBV6-6 and TRBJ1-5; D is uncertain. Germline loops: CDR1 MNHNY, CDR2 SVGAGI (reference sequence). V was clipped by 8 bases and J by 7 bases, with 15 bases between them. There are 13 residues in the CDR3. CDR3 nucleotides: TGTGCCAGCGTCCGGGCCAGTGGCCAGCCCCAGCATTTT. Translating it yields CASVRASGQPQHF.

V usage is TRBV9 and J usage is TRBJ2-5; 8 bases agree with TRBD2. The CDR3 is 16 residues long. Germline CDR1 is SGDLS and CDR2 is YYNGEE. V was pared by 4 bases and J by 5 bases, with 13 bases of the junction left unmatched. Here the CDR3 reads CASSPWAVAGLETQYF. CDR3 DNA: TGTGCCAGCAGCCCTTGGGCCGTAGCGGGACTTGAGACCCAGTACTTC.

The chain couples TRBV9 to TRBJ2-1; 8 bases fit TRBD2. Germline CDR1 is SGDLS and CDR2 is YYNGEE. The CDR3 has 14 amino acids. J gave up 9 bases and V 7 bases, and 12 bases lay outside the gene matches. The CDR3 reads CASGIAGILGEQFF. Written as DNA, the CDR3 is TGTGCCAGCGGAATAGCGGGGATCTTGGGTGAGCAGTTCTTC.

The chain employs TRBV10-3 and TRBJ2-1; the match to TRBD2 covers 11 bases. The V and J ends lost 10 bases and 7 bases, in that order; junction bases with no gene match: 12. Germline CDR1 reads ENHRY; CDR2 reads SYGVKD. This CDR3 contains 15 residues. The CDR3 DNA is TGTGCCACCCTTGTAGCGGGAGGGCTCTTAAATGAGCAGTTCTTC. As protein: CATLVAGGLLNEQFF.

CDR3 coding DNA: TGTGCCATATCTGGGGGGCCACACACACAAGAGACCCAGTACTTC. Encoded protein: CAISGGPHTQETQYF. The chain has TRBV7-9 and TRBJ2-5; either TRBD1 or TRBD2 may fit D (6 bases each). Germline-derived CDR1 and CDR2 are SEHNR and FQNEAQ (reference sequence). This CDR3 is built from 15 residues. Trimming stripped 10 bases from V and 2 bases from J, with 20 bases between.

The chain is built from TRBV5-1 and TRBJ2-2; D ambiguous. Looked up from germline, CDR1 is SGHRS and CDR2 is YFSETQ. The CDR3 consists of 13 residues. V gave up 0 bases and J gave up 5 bases, with 5 bases separating them. The CDR3 here is CASSLAWTGELFF. The CDR3 DNA sequence: TGCGCCAGCAGCTTGGCGTGGACCGGGGAGCTGTTTTTT.

The V and J genes are TRBV28 and TRBJ1-4, with D perhaps TRBD1 (5 bases). Germline V gene sequence: CDR1 MDHEN, CDR2 SYDVKM. The CDR3 spans 17 residues. V was clipped by 8 bases and J by 4 bases, with 23 bases between them. The CDR3 is CASLGLLSWGINEKLFF. Written as DNA, the CDR3 is TGTGCCAGCCTGGGACTACTATCCTGGGGGATTAATGAAAAACTGTTTTTT. Complete variable domain (other parts from reference TRBV28 and TRBJ1-4): DVKVTQSSRYLVKRTGEKVFLECVQDMDHENMFWYRQDPGLGLRLIYFSYDVKMKEKGDIPEGYSVSREKKERFSLILESASTNQTSMYLCASLGLLSWGINEKLFFGSGTQLSVL.

V and J are TRBV30 and TRBJ2-1; tentatively, D is TRBD1 (6 bases). The V end lost 5 bases, the J end lost 3 bases, and 11 bases lay between the germline ends. The CDR3 is 13 amino acids. Germline CDR1 and CDR2: GTSNPN and SVGIG (reference sequence). The CDR3 DNA reads TGTGCCTGGGCTCGGGACAACTACAATGAGCAGTTCTTC. It is translated as CAWARDNYNEQFF.

The chain has TRBV4-1 and TRBJ2-7; 9 bases match TRBD1. V shed 4 bases and J 2 bases; nucleotides not matched to a gene: 12. The length of the CDR3 is 17 residues. Germline V gene lookup returns CDR1 MGHRA and CDR2 YSYEKL. The CDR3: CASSREIRQGETYEQYF. The DNA for the CDR3 is TGCGCCAGCAGCCGAGAAATCAGACAGGGGGAGACCTACGAGCAGTACTTC.

The rearrangement uses TRBV9 and TRBJ2-5; possible D gene TRBD2, 5 bases. The V gene lost 4 bases and the J gene lost 2 bases, with 9 bases spanning the gap. Germline lookup yields CDR1 SGDLS and CDR2 YYNGEE. CDR3 length equals 13 residues. The CDR3 coding sequence is TGTGCCAGCAGCTCCAGCGGTCAAGAGACCCAGTACTTC. Its protein is CASSSSGQETQYF. The entire variable domain, with the rest obtained from reference TRBV9 and TRBJ2-5, is as follows: DSGVTQTPKHLITATGQRVTLRCSPRSGDLSVYWYQQSLDQGLQFLIQYYNGEERAKGNILERFSAQQFPDLHSELNLSSLELGDSALYFCASSSSGQETQYFGPGTRLLVL.

The gene calls are TRBV28 and TRBJ2-7; D remains ambiguous. The CDR3 is made up of 13 amino acids. The V end lost 5 bases, the J end lost 2 bases, and 10 bases lay between the germline ends. CDR1 MDHEN and CDR2 SYDVKM come from the germline V gene. The CDR3 DNA sequence: TGTGCCAGCAGTCCAGGCAGTACCTACGAGCAGTACTTC. Translation: CASSPGSTYEQYF.

This chain uses TRBV5-1 with TRBJ2-5; no definite D call. In germline, CDR1 is SGHRS, CDR2 YFSETQ. This CDR3 has 12 amino acids. Trimming removed 1 base from V and 4 bases from J, with 5 bases in between. CDR3 in amino acids: CASSLTTETQYF. The DNA of the CDR3 is TGCGCCAGCAGCTTGACGACAGAGACCCAGTACTTC.

The chain has TRBV5-6 and TRBJ2-7; 7 nucleotides align to TRBD2. Looked up from germline, CDR1 is SGHDT and CDR2 is YYEEEE. The V gene end was trimmed by 0 bases and the J gene end by 3 bases; junction bases not matched to a gene: 12. This CDR3 region has 17 residues. In DNA form, the CDR3 reads TGTGCCAGCAGCTTGGTTCAGAATAAGACTAGCAACTACGAGCAGTACTTC. It encodes CASSLVQNKTSNYEQYF. The variable domain in full, with the rest retrieved from reference TRBV5-6 and TRBJ2-7, is DAGVTQSPTHLIKTRGQQVTLRCSPKSGHDTVSWYQQALGQGPQFIFQYYEEEERQRGNFPDRFSGHQFPNYSSELNVNALLLGDSALYLCASSLVQNKTSNYEQYFGPGTRLTVT.

The CDR3 sequence: CASSYSRESGNTIYF. DNA for the CDR3: TGTGCCAGCAGTTACTCGAGGGAAAGTGGAAACACCATATATTTT. The rearrangement uses TRBV6-5 and TRBJ1-3, with D hard to call. Germline CDR1 reads MNHEY; CDR2 reads SVGAGI. The V end was cut by 0 bases, the J end by 3 bases, with 9 bases between. The CDR3 covers 15 residues.

The chain links TRBV11-3 to TRBJ2-2; D gene ambiguous. The germline V gene has CDR1 SGHNT and CDR2 YENEEA. The V end lost 3 bases, the J end lost 1 base, and 12 bases lay between the germline ends. The CDR3 runs 16 residues. The CDR3 spells CASSFLSWQNTGELFF. In DNA form, the CDR3 reads TGTGCCAGCAGCTTCTTGTCGTGGCAGAACACCGGGGAGCTGTTTTTT.

The V and J genes are TRBV5-1 and TRBJ2-2, with D tentatively TRBD2 (5 bases). The germline V gene has CDR1 SGHRS and CDR2 YFSETQ. With 4 bases removed from V and 3 bases from J, the gap between germline ends came to 10 bases. The CDR3 sequence is 14 residues long. CDR3 residues: CASSAGPDTGELFF. In DNA, the CDR3 is TGCGCCAGCAGCGCGGGTCCCGACACCGGGGAGCTGTTTTTT.

CDR3 bases: TGTGCCAGCAGCTTGTATGAAGCTGGGGCCAACGTCCTGACTTTC. This codes for CASSLYEAGANVLTF. This chain uses TRBV5-6 with TRBJ2-6, with D unresolved. Trimming left V 1 base short and J 2 bases short, with 7 bases between. The CDR3 is 15 residues long. CDR1 is SGHDT, CDR2 YYEEEE, per germline.

V and J are TRBV10-1 and TRBJ1-1; D is unclear. V gave up 5 bases and J gave up 0 bases, with 10 bases separating them. The CDR3 contains 14 residues. The germline V gene has CDR1 WNHNN and CDR2 SYGVQD (reference sequence). CDR3: CASSQTKMNTEAFF. The CDR3 DNA sequence: TGCGCCAGCAGTCAGACCAAAATGAACACTGAAGCTTTCTTT.

The rearrangement links TRBV6-1 to TRBJ2-7; TRBD2 might be the D (5 bases). Germline values: CDR1 MNHNS, CDR2 SASEGT. This CDR3 contains 14 residues. Trimming shortened V by 8 bases and J by 4 bases, and 18 bases separated the two germline ends. CDR3 amino acids: CASGGADITYEQYF. CDR3 DNA: TGTGCCAGCGGAGGAGCAGACATCACATACGAGCAGTACTTC.

The rearrangement links TRBV10-3 to TRBJ2-1, with D perhaps TRBD2 (6 bases). Trimming removed 9 bases at V and 7 bases at J, with 13 bases between. CDR3 length: 12 amino acids. Germline V CDR1 and CDR2: ENHRY, SYGVKD. The CDR3 here is CAIFSGLNEQFF. The CDR3 region has the DNA TGTGCCATATTCTCCGGACTAAATGAGCAGTTCTTC.

This chain uses TRBV7-9 with TRBJ1-4; no reliable D call. V lost 2 bases and J 8 bases, leaving 18 bases between the germline ends. The CDR3 totals 16 residues. CDR1 SEHNR and CDR2 FQNEAQ come from the germline V gene (reference sequence). This CDR3 reads CASSLPARGISEKLFF. In DNA, the CDR3 is TGTGCCAGCAGCTTACCGGCACGGGGAATCAGCGAAAAACTGTTTTTT.

Within the sample, this clone is medium-sized. The chain carries TRBV19 and TRBJ2-7; D is perhaps TRBD1 or TRBD2 (5 bases each). CDR1 LNHDA and CDR2 SQIVND come from the germline V gene (reference sequence). This CDR3 region has 12 residues. Between the trimmed V and J ends, which lost 6 bases and 9 bases, there was a span of 15 bases. The CDR3 sequence is CASSDSGRTQYF. In DNA form, the CDR3 reads TGTGCCAGTAGCGACAGTGGGAGAACGCAGTACTTC.